A selection of T cell receptor beta chains follows, all from one sample in a study of T cell changes during pregnancy in multiple sclerosis. Produced via immunoSEQ multiplex PCR; TCRdb's table is partial and in-frame only. The data show 45,000 to 55,000 clones, nearly 95% seen once. The specimen was peripheral blood, collected after pregnancy. Receptors originate from a female donor with multiple sclerosis, enrolled in a pregnancy study. Both conserved end residues are part of each CDR3. A D gene is named only where the DNA matches it firmly. Size is omitted from some rows. Given values are once, few, many or a class for expanded clones.

TRBV6-5	TRBJ2-7	NA	once	CASTGQNTYEQYF	TGTGCCAGCACTGGACAGAATACCTACGAGCAGTACTTC
TRBV7-3	TRBJ1-6	TRBD1	NA	CASSLLGQGAYNSPLHF	TGTGCCAGCAGCTTATTGGGACAGGGGGCCTATAATTCACCCCTCCACTTT
TRBV30	TRBJ2-7	TRBD1	NA	CAWITGGYEQYF	TGTGCCTGGATTACAGGGGGTTACGAGCAGTACTTC
TRBV9	TRBJ2-5	TRBD1	NA	CASSARPGGETQYF	TGTGCCAGCAGCGCAAGGCCAGGGGGAGAGACCCAGTACTTC
TRBV29-1	TRBJ1-6	TRBD1	NA	CSVRTGGNSPLHF	TGCAGCGTTCGGACAGGGGGGAATTCACCCCTCCACTTT
TRBV7-8	TRBJ2-3	NA	NA	CASSLAGLATDTQYF	TGTGCCAGCAGCTTAGCGGGGCTAGCGACAGATACGCAGTATTTT
TRBV21-1	TRBJ1-4	NA	NA	CAIVPLGGEATNEKLFF	TGTGCCATCGTCCCCTTAGGGGGGGAAGCAACTAATGAAAAACTGTTTTTT
TRBV7-2	TRBJ2-5	NA	NA	CASTRGMGTQYF	TGTGCCAGCACCCGGGGGATGGGGACCCAGTACTTC
TRBV18	TRBJ2-3	TRBD2	NA	CASSSPTSPDTQYF	TGTGCCAGCTCATCCCCGACTAGCCCAGATACGCAGTATTTT
TRBV6-6	TRBJ1-2	TRBD1	NA	CASRAGGLPYGYTF	TGTGCCAGCAGAGCAGGGGGCTTACCCTATGGCTACACCTTC
TRBV7-2	TRBJ1-2	NA	NA	CASSLYYGYTF	TGTGCCAGCAGCCTCTACTATGGCTACACCTTC
TRBV30	TRBJ1-3	TRBD1	NA	CAWSPDRARGNTIYF	TGTGCCTGGAGTCCGGACAGGGCCAGAGGAAACACCATATATTTT
TRBV15	TRBJ2-7	NA	NA	CATSRGGGLGYEQYF	TGTGCCACCAGCAGAGGTGGAGGCCTGGGCTACGAGCAGTACTTC
TRBV18	TRBJ1-3	NA	NA	CASSPLQVDTIYF	TGTGCCAGCTCACCGCTTCAGGTGGACACCATATATTTT
TRBV18	TRBJ2-1	NA	NA	CASSPREGDGYNEQFF	TGTGCCAGCTCACCACGGGAGGGGGATGGGTACAATGAGCAGTTCTTC
TRBV7-2	TRBJ1-4	NA	NA	CASSLGPVGTLGEKLFF	TGTGCCAGCAGCTTAGGCCCCGTTGGCACCCTAGGTGAAAAACTGTTTTTT